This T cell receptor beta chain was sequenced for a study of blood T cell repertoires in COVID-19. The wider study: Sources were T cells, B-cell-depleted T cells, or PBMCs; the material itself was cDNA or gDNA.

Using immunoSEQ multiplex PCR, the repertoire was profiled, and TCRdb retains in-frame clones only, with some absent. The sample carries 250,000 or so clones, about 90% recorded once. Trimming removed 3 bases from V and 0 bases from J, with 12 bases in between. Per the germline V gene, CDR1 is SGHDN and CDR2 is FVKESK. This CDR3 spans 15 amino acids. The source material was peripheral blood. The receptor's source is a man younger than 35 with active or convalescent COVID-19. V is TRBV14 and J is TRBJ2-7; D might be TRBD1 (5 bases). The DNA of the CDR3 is TGTGCCAGCAGCCAGGGTTCAGGGCTCTCCTACGAGCAGTACTTC. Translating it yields CASSQGSGLSYEQYF.